This record concerns one T cell receptor beta chain sequence. Antigen specificity is unknown. This specimen comes from a study of T cell responses to AZD1222 COVID-19 vaccine. Study results and limitations: Seropositive status at baseline applied to only 6 or 7 AZD1222 recipients.

Method: immunoSEQ multiplex PCR; TCRdb's copy keeps in-frame clones and lacks some. The sample yields some 150,000 clones, around 91% seen once. V was trimmed by 4 bases and J by 1 base, leaving 15 bases between them. The CDR3 extends over 16 amino acids. CDR1 and CDR2 from the germline V gene are SGHTA and FQGTGA. This TCR was sampled from an adult in good health. This chain links TRBV7-3 with TRBJ2-3; the D call may be TRBD1 or TRBD2 (5 bases each). The sample here was peripheral blood, taken on day 0 of AZD1222 vaccination. CDR3 sequence reads: CASSYWGRGGTDTQYF. The CDR3 bases are TGTGCCAGCAGCTACTGGGGCCGGGGAGGCACAGATACGCAGTATTTT.